Listed here are 15 T cell receptor beta chains from one sample, sequenced in a study of CD8+ T cells in alopecia areata (dated by TCRdb to the late 2010s). Library preparation was by the immunoSEQ multiplex PCR assay. For TCR sequencing, RNA was extracted from every sample and reverse transcribed into cDNA to serve as template. Not all clones reach the TCRdb copy of this immuneACCESS table, which keeps in-frame sequences only. Checked studies attribute under half of the gap to unresolved V genes and leave the rest unexplained. This sample holds fewer than 250,000 clones; around two fifths were observed only once. The ten largest clones represent around 0.48% of the sample. The sample's treatment or condition label is to be understood as: oral pan-JAK inhibitor, 5-10 mg twice daily. The sequenced sample was CD4+ T cells sorted from blood, obtained between weeks 30 and 35, from a patient treated with tofacitinib. These TCRs come from a human donor with alopecia areata.

The chain combines TRBV15 with TRBJ1-3; D is possibly TRBD1 (5 bases). From germline, CDR1 is LNHNV and CDR2 YYDKDF (reference sequence). The length of the CDR3 is 16 residues. Between the trimmed V and J ends, which lost 6 bases and 0 bases, there was a span of 15 bases. The CDR3 nucleotides read TGTGCCACCAGTCCAAGTGACAGTTCCTCTGGAAACACCATATATTTT. Amino acid sequence: CATSPSDSSSGNTIYF. Using reference TRBV15 and TRBJ1-3 for the parts outside the CDR3, the full variable domain is DAMVIQNPRYQVTQFGKPVTLSCSQTLNHNVMYWYQQKSSQAPKLLFHYYDKDFNNEADTPDNFQSRRPNTSFCFLDIRSPGLGDTAMYLCATSPSDSSSGNTIYFGEGSWLTVV.

The V call is TRBV30, the J call TRBJ2-2; 7 bases match TRBD1. From germline, CDR1 is GTSNPN and CDR2 SVGIG (reference sequence). The ends lost 8 bases at V and 3 bases at J; junction bases unmatched: 12. The CDR3 extends over 15 amino acids. CDR3 bases: TGTGCCAGATCACACAGGGGATTGGACACCGGGGAGCTGTTTTTT. This gives the protein CARSHRGLDTGELFF. Full variable domain (rest looked up from reference TRBV30 and TRBJ2-2): SQTIHQWPATLVQPVGSPLSLECTVEGTSNPNLYWYRQAAGRGLQLLFYSVGIGQISSEVPQNLSASRPQDRQFILSSKKLLLSDSGFYLCARSHRGLDTGELFFGEGSRLTVL.

The CDR3 sequence: CASSLGGHSYEQYF. The DNA for the CDR3 is TGTGCCAGTAGCCTCGGGGGCCACTCCTACGAGCAGTACTTC. The chain uses TRBV19 and TRBJ2-7, with D perhaps being TRBD1 or TRBD2 (6 bases each). Germline lookup yields CDR1 LNHDA and CDR2 SQIVND (reference sequence). V dropped 6 bases and J dropped 0 bases, with 12 bases sitting between them. This CDR3 has 14 residues. Based on the CDR3 plus reference TRBV19 and TRBJ2-7, the full variable domain is DGGITQSPKYLFRKEGQNVTLSCEQNLNHDAMYWYRQDPGQGLRLIYYSQIVNDFQKGDIAEGYSVSREKKESFPLTVTSAQKNPTAFYLCASSLGGHSYEQYFGPGTRLTVT.

This clone came up a few times. V and J are TRBV7-9 and TRBJ2-3; possible D gene TRBD1, 6 bases. The germline V gene has CDR1 SEHNR and CDR2 FQNEAQ (reference sequence). V was trimmed by 6 bases and J by 6 bases, leaving 13 bases between them. The CDR3 length is 13 residues. The CDR3 protein is CASRPDSPDTQYF. CDR3 sequence (DNA): TGTGCCAGCAGGCCGGACAGTCCGGATACGCAGTATTTT.

The chain links TRBV6-1 to TRBJ2-3; 8 bases fit TRBD1. There are 18 residues in the CDR3. V shed 3 bases, J shed 0 bases, and the junction held 11 bases outside the gene matches. CDR1 and CDR2 (germline): MNHNS, SASEGT. The CDR3 reads CASSDPPGTGFSTDTQYF. CDR3 DNA: TGTGCCAGCAGTGACCCCCCCGGGACAGGCTTTAGCACAGATACGCAGTATTTT.

V usage is TRBV14 and J usage is TRBJ2-3; D not certain. The CDR3 has 15 amino acids. Trimming stripped 5 bases from V and 1 base from J, with 13 bases between. Per the germline V gene, CDR1 is SGHDN and CDR2 is FVKESK. The CDR3 bases are TGTGCCAGCAGCTCAGCCTTTCACCGCACAGATACGCAGTATTTT. This sequence encodes CASSSAFHRTDTQYF.

This clone was counted between two and nine times. This chain joins TRBV29-1 and TRBJ2-3; the match to TRBD2 covers 8 bases. Germline loops: CDR1 SQVTM, CDR2 ANQGSEA. After removal of 4 bases from V and 0 bases from J, the junction contained 3 bases not matched to a gene. This CDR3 has 14 residues. This CDR3 reads CSVAPSGSTDTQYF. The CDR3 DNA sequence: TGCAGCGTTGCCCCTAGCGGGAGCACAGATACGCAGTATTTT.

This clone was detected once. This CDR3 reads CASSSLARRSYNEQFF. The CDR3 DNA sequence: TGTGCCAGCAGTTCTCTAGCGCGCCGCTCCTACAATGAGCAGTTCTTC. This sequence joins TRBV27 and TRBJ2-1; D might be TRBD2 (6 bases). Between the trimmed V and J ends, which lost 4 bases and 0 bases, there was a span of 13 bases. Germline CDR1 and CDR2: MNHEY and SMNVEV (reference sequence). The CDR3 consists of 16 residues.

V is TRBV2 and J is TRBJ1-1; no reliable D call. The CDR3 has 11 amino acids. Germline V gene lookup returns CDR1 SNHLY and CDR2 FYNNEI. V was trimmed by 5 bases and J by 3 bases, leaving 4 bases between them. The CDR3 loop reads CASSPYTEAFF. CDR3 nucleotide sequence: TGTGCCAGCAGTCCCTACACTGAAGCTTTCTTT.

This clone came up a few times. The CDR3 region has the DNA TGTGCCAGCAGCCCCGCACAGGGATCGAACACTGAAGCTTTCTTT. Its protein product is CASSPAQGSNTEAFF. J is TRBJ1-1 and V is TRBV7-8; D is perhaps TRBD1 (6 bases). The CDR3 totals 15 residues. CDR1 is SGHVS and CDR2 is FQNEAQ in the germline V gene. V lost 5 bases and J lost 1, with 14 bases in between.

The rearrangement joins TRBV30 to TRBJ2-5; TRBD1 matches 7 bases. The CDR3 consists of 13 residues. Losses at the gene ends were 2 bases for V and 4 bases for J; bases not matched to a gene: 4. Germline CDR1 reads GTSNPN; CDR2 reads SVGIG (reference sequence). CDR3 sequence (DNA): TGTGCCTGGAGTCAGGGGGTCTCAGAGACCCAGTACTTC. Amino acid sequence: CAWSQGVSETQYF.

The chain links TRBV25-1 to TRBJ2-1, with 9 bases that match TRBD2. The CDR3 has 14 amino acids. Germline CDR1 reads MGHDK; CDR2 reads SYGVNS. After removal of 4 bases from V and 8 bases from J, the junction contained 6 bases not matched to a gene. The CDR3 sequence: CASSGREGRHEQFF. CDR3 DNA: TGTGCCAGCAGTGGGCGGGAGGGCCGGCATGAGCAGTTCTTC.

The chain carries TRBV4-1 and TRBJ2-4; the match to TRBD2 covers 7 bases. Germline assignment: CDR1 MGHRA and CDR2 YSYEKL. There are 15 residues in the CDR3. With V trimmed by 1 base and J by 8 bases, 8 bases remained unmatched. CDR3 in amino acids: CASSQVGLGADIQYF. The CDR3 DNA follows: TGCGCCAGCAGCCAAGTAGGACTAGGGGCCGACATTCAGTACTTC.

In this sample, this clone turned up once. The chain links TRBV5-6 to TRBJ2-7; D uncertain. The V end lost 1 base, the J end lost 2 bases, and 10 bases lay between the germline ends. The CDR3 length is 14 residues. In germline, CDR1 is SGHDT, CDR2 YYEEEE. The CDR3 loop is CASSLYWPPYEQYF. The CDR3 region has the DNA TGTGCCAGCAGCTTGTACTGGCCACCCTACGAGCAGTACTTC. The full variable domain, rest sourced from reference TRBV5-6 and TRBJ2-7, is DAGVTQSPTHLIKTRGQQVTLRCSPKSGHDTVSWYQQALGQGPQFIFQYYEEEERQRGNFPDRFSGHQFPNYSSELNVNALLLGDSALYLCASSLYWPPYEQYFGPGTRLTVT.

This clone was counted a few times. The chain joins TRBV27 to TRBJ2-6, with 9 bases lining up with TRBD1. Germline V gives CDR1 MNHEY, CDR2 SMNVEV (reference sequence). The CDR3 loop spans 16 amino acids. V trimming: 8 bases; J trimming: 0 bases; junction bases outside the gene matches: 5. The CDR3 sequence: CASGTGLHSGANVLTF. CDR3 sequence (DNA): TGTGCCAGCGGGACAGGGCTGCACTCTGGGGCCAACGTCCTGACTTTC. Full variable domain (remainder filled in from reference TRBV27 and TRBJ2-6): EAQVTQNPRYLITVTGKKLTVTCSQNMNHEYMSWYRQDPGLGLRQIYYSMNVEVTDKGDVPEGYKVSRKEKRNFPLILESPSPNQTSLYFCASGTGLHSGANVLTFGAGSRLTVL.